The 8 T cell receptor beta chains listed next were all sequenced from one sample in a study of cytomegalovirus exposure and HLA in healthy donors. Vbeta (60) and Jbeta (13) primers were used in the PCR. Method: immunoSEQ multiplex PCR; TCRdb's copy keeps in-frame clones and lacks some. The sample records approximately 150,000 clones, about 63% being singletons. The sequencing sample was made of PBMCs. These receptors were collected from a woman between 40 and 50 years old in good health and CMV-seropositive.

The chain combines TRBV15 with TRBJ2-1; TRBD2 matches at 7 bases. In germline, CDR1 is LNHNV, CDR2 YYDKDF (reference sequence). Germline trimming cut 5 bases from V and 7 bases from J; bases unmatched to any gene: 14. The CDR3 sequence is 16 residues long. CDR3 sequence reads: CATSSGGGRARNEQFF. The CDR3 region has the DNA TGTGCCACCAGCTCTGGGGGGGGGAGGGCCCGGAATGAGCAGTTCTTC.

The table lists this clone with a count of one. V gene TRBV11-3 combines with J gene TRBJ2-2; the D gene is possibly TRBD1 (5 bases). The CDR3 sequence is 13 residues long. V lost 5 bases and J 4 bases, leaving 8 bases between the germline ends. Germline CDR1 and CDR2: SGHNT and YENEEA. CDR3 sequence (DNA): TGTGCCAGCAGCCACAGGAGCACCGGGGAGCTGTTTTTT. Translating it yields CASSHRSTGELFF.

The chain employs TRBV6-5 and TRBJ2-3; TRBD1 agrees at 7 bases. Germline lookup yields CDR1 MNHEY and CDR2 SVGAGI. The CDR3 spans 14 residues. The junction had 7 bases not matched to a gene; V was cut back by 4 bases and J by 6 bases. In DNA form, the CDR3 reads TGTGCCAGCAGTTCCGGGACAGAGGGGGATACGCAGTATTTT. It codes for CASSSGTEGDTQYF.

This clone was counted a few times. The chain has TRBV5-1 and TRBJ2-1; no firm D call. Germline V gene data show CDR1 as SGHRS and CDR2 as YFSETQ. The length of the CDR3 is 15 residues. V dropped 0 bases and J dropped 5 bases, with 12 bases sitting between them. The CDR3 bases are TGCGCCAGCAGCTTGGGACCCGGCGGAGACAATGAGCAGTTCTTC. Protein sequence: CASSLGPGGDNEQFF. Complete variable domain (other parts from reference TRBV5-1 and TRBJ2-1): KAGVTQTPRYLIKTRGQQVTLSCSPISGHRSVSWYQQTPGQGLQFLFEYFSETQRNKGNFPGRFSGRQFSNSRSEMNVSTLELGDSALYLCASSLGPGGDNEQFFGPGTRLTVL.

The chain has TRBV28 and TRBJ2-3; D is unresolved. V gave up 8 bases and J gave up 3 bases, with 15 bases separating them. From germline, CDR1 is MDHEN and CDR2 SYDVKM. The CDR3 loop spans 14 amino acids. CDR3 sequence reads: CASRDLRVTDTQYF. DNA of the CDR3: TGTGCCAGCCGAGACCTACGGGTTACAGATACGCAGTATTTT. The entire variable domain, with the rest obtained from reference TRBV28 and TRBJ2-3, is as follows: DVKVTQSSRYLVKRTGEKVFLECVQDMDHENMFWYRQDPGLGLRLIYFSYDVKMKEKGDIPEGYSVSREKKERFSLILESASTNQTSMYLCASRDLRVTDTQYFGPGTRLTVL.

In this sample, this clone turned up a few times. The chain links TRBV9 to TRBJ1-2; D ambiguous. The length of the CDR3 is 14 residues. Germline V gene lookup returns CDR1 SGDLS and CDR2 YYNGEE. V was cut by 0 bases and J by 8 bases, with 14 bases left in between. CDR3 nucleotides: TGTGCCAGCAGCGTAGGTCAGGATTCTCCAGGCTACACCTTC. Translated, it gives CASSVGQDSPGYTF.

The chain has TRBV19 and TRBJ2-6, with a weak D call TRBD1 (5 bases). Germline V CDR1 and CDR2: LNHDA, SQIVND (reference sequence). Trimming cost V 3 bases and J 7 bases, with 10 bases left between them. CDR3 length: 14 residues. The CDR3 here is CASSMQGGANVLTF. The CDR3 DNA sequence: TGTGCCAGTAGTATGCAGGGTGGCGCCAACGTCCTGACTTTC.

J is TRBJ2-3 and V is TRBV4-3, with TRBD2 identical over 10 bases. CDR3 length equals 18 residues. From germline, CDR1 is LGHNA and CDR2 YSLEER. V gave up 4 bases and J gave up 6 bases; unmatched junction bases: 16. CDR3 coding DNA: TGCGCCAGCAGCCGCCATCGGGGGCTAGCGGGAGTGGTGGATACGCAGTATTTT. It yields the protein CASSRHRGLAGVVDTQYF.